This TCR beta chain was sequenced in a study of shared clonotypes between healthy human individuals. Trimming removed 1 base from V and 3 bases from J, with 12 bases in between. Germline-derived CDR1 and CDR2 are MGHRA and YSYEKL. The length of the CDR3 is 15 residues. Generated by immunoSEQ multiplex PCR, the TCRdb table keeps only in-frame clones and is missing some. The sample contains some 1.5 million clones, roughly 96% of which appear only once. Source material: naive CD4+ T cells sorted from blood. The subset here: CD45RA+ positively selected. V gene TRBV4-1 combines with J gene TRBJ1-2; tentatively, D is TRBD1 (6 bases). The sequence was collected from a man aged 25 to 40 in good health. The CDR3 sequence: CASSQVTGPDYGYTF. CDR3 bases: TGCGCCAGCAGCCAAGTTACAGGGCCTGACTATGGCTACACCTTC.